The entry that follows covers one TCR beta chain sequence. Its cognate antigen is unknown. Only in-frame clones appear in the TCRdb table, and some are missing; sequencing was by immunoSEQ multiplex PCR. This table holds 95,000 to 150,000 clones, 92% found once. These data come from a study of T cell responses to AZD1222 COVID-19 vaccine. Study-level information: Pooled together were second doses at about 4 or about 12 weeks.

General study results and limits: There were mostly white British donors and more females than males, and clonal diversity was possibly underestimated.

Germline CDR1 and CDR2: SQVTM and ANQGSEA. The V end was cut by 0 bases, the J end by 4 bases, with 12 bases between. The CDR3 covers 14 residues. The origin of this receptor is an adult in good health. Source: peripheral blood, taken on day 0 of AZD1222 vaccination. This sequence joins TRBV29-1 and TRBJ1-2, with D perhaps TRBD1 (6 bases). In nucleotides, the CDR3 is TGCAGCGTTGAAGATCGCCCGGGGGCCTATGGCTACACCTTC. This gives the protein CSVEDRPGAYGYTF. The entire variable domain, with the rest obtained from reference TRBV29-1 and TRBJ1-2, is as follows: SAVISQKPSRDICQRGTSLTIQCQVDSQVTMMFWYRQQPGQSLTLIATANQGSEATYESGFVIDKFPISRPNLTFSTLTVSNMSPEDSSIYLCSVEDRPGAYGYTFGSGTRLTVV.